Shown below are 20 T cell receptor beta chains from a single sample sequenced in a study of blood T cells in healthy people across ages. With a J-beta primer mix and a sample-barcoded 5' primer, a second PCR ran about 6 to 11 cycles. One entry per CDR3 protein results from TCRdb running MiXCR on the 5' RACE reads. The sample lists some 1,000,000 distinct CDR3 sequences, roughly a quarter occurring once. Another study also made use of these data, one on T cells of mothers and their children.

Sequencing was performed on blood. The receptors were sampled from a girl aged 2 to 10 in good health.

This rearrangement joins TRBV11-2 to TRBJ1-4, with D unresolved. CDR3 length: 14 amino acids. Germline assignment: CDR1 SGHAT and CDR2 FQNNGV. The germline V and J ends were trimmed by 8 bases and 0 bases, with 10 bases remaining between them. CDR3 in DNA: TGTGCCAGCCATCACGGAGCAACTAATGAAAAACTGTTTTTT. Translated: CASHHGATNEKLFF.

This clonotype has just a few counts. The rearrangement links TRBV6-5 to TRBJ1-1; TRBD1 might be the D (6 bases). V was pared by 2 bases and J by 2 bases, with 9 bases between. This CDR3 spans 14 amino acids. Germline values: CDR1 MNHEY, CDR2 SVGAGI. In DNA, the CDR3 is TGTGCCAGCAGTTACGGGGGCAGTAACACTGAAGCTTTCTTT. Amino acids: CASSYGGSNTEAFF.

V usage is TRBV6-5 and J usage is TRBJ2-5, with D maybe TRBD1 (6 bases). Matching the DNA end better, TRBJ2-7 makes the J call doubtful. The CDR3 length is 14 residues. Germline CDR1 and CDR2: MNHEY and SVGAGI. The CDR3: CAIKRDTDSYEQYF. The CDR3 DNA reads as TGTGCCATCAAGAGGGACACCGACTCCTACGAGCAGTACTTC.

CDR3 in amino acids: CASSFLFSDTQYF. As DNA, the CDR3 is TGTGCCAGCAGCTTTCTTTTTTCAGATACGCAGTATTTT. The chain couples TRBV5-6 to TRBJ2-3, with unresolved D. Per germline, CDR1 SGHDT and CDR2 YYEEEE. The CDR3 extends over 13 amino acids. Trimming shortened V by 2 bases and J by 4 bases, and 8 bases separated the two germline ends.

This chain uses TRBV20-1 with TRBJ1-1, with TRBD1 identical over 8 bases. With 8 bases clipped from V and 0 bases from J, the junction kept 5 bases outside the gene matches. The CDR3 loop spans 13 amino acids. Germline CDR1 DFQATT, CDR2 SNEGSKA (reference sequence). CDR3 sequence: CSSNRGMNTEAFF. For the CDR3, the DNA is TGCAGTTCCAACAGGGGGATGAACACTGAAGCTTTCTTT.

This clonotype was detected a few times. The rearrangement joins TRBV20-1 to TRBJ2-2; D possibly corresponds to TRBD1 (5 bases). The V end lost 2 bases, the J end lost 1 base, and 11 bases lay between the germline ends. The CDR3 runs 15 residues. Germline V gives CDR1 DFQATT, CDR2 SNEGSKA (reference sequence). CDR3 in DNA: TGCAGTGCTAGACCACTCGACAGGAACACCGGGGAGCTGTTTTTT. Residues: CSARPLDRNTGELFF.

J is TRBJ2-3 and V is TRBV7-2, with D hard to call. The CDR3 has 16 amino acids. Germline lookup yields CDR1 SGHTA and CDR2 FQGNSA. Between the trimmed V and J ends, which lost 1 base and 5 bases, there was a span of 16 bases. The CDR3 DNA follows: TGTGCCAGCAGCTTAGTGGGTGGTCGGAGTGTAGATACGCAGTATTTT. Translated, it gives CASSLVGGRSVDTQYF.

This clonotype showed up just a few times. This chain connects TRBV28 to TRBJ2-3; D may correspond to TRBD1 or TRBD2 (5 bases each). The V and J ends lost 8 bases and 1 base respectively, with 7 bases between them. The CDR3 contains 12 residues. Germline V CDR1 and CDR2: MDHEN, SYDVKM. In nucleotides, the CDR3 is TGTGCCAGCGGGGACGGCACAGATACGCAGTATTTT. Amino acid sequence: CASGDGTDTQYF.

CDR3 amino acids: CASSLSVAHEQFF. DNA for the CDR3: TGTGCCAGCAGCTTAAGTGTCGCCCATGAGCAGTTCTTC. The V and J genes are TRBV7-9 and TRBJ2-1; D is unclear. This CDR3 has 13 residues. Germline CDR1 and CDR2: SEHNR and FQNEAQ (reference sequence). Between the trimmed V and J ends, which lost 2 bases and 8 bases, there was a span of 10 bases.

This clonotype appeared a few times. This chain joins TRBV2 and TRBJ2-7; D gene unclear. Germline loops: CDR1 SNHLY, CDR2 FYNNEI. V lost 11 bases and J lost 2, with 16 bases in between. The CDR3 has 13 amino acids. The CDR3 protein is CASRTPGPYEQYF. CDR3 DNA: TGTGCCTCCCGGACCCCAGGACCCTACGAGCAGTACTTC.

This chain joins TRBV28 and TRBJ2-1; D might be TRBD1 (5 bases). Gene TRBJ2-7 matches the end of the DNA better, so the J call may be wrong. Germline V CDR1 and CDR2: MDHEN, SYDVKM. This CDR3 contains 15 residues. The CDR3 bases are TGTGCCAGCAGTGCCCCCAGGGATTTACCCTACGAGCAGTACTTC. Translating it yields CASSAPRDLPYEQYF.

This clonotype was counted a few times. The gene calls are TRBV29-1 and TRBJ2-7; tentative D call: TRBD2 (5 bases). The length of the CDR3 is 12 residues. Germline CDR1 reads SQVTM; CDR2 reads ANQGSEA. Trimming stripped 7 bases from V and 4 bases from J, with 14 bases between. CDR3 sequence reads: CSALTRGYEQYF. The CDR3 DNA sequence: TGCAGCGCCCTAACCCGGGGATACGAGCAGTACTTC.

This clonotype turned up a few times. The rearrangement uses TRBV12-3 or TRBV12-4 and TRBJ1-4; the D is unclear. This CDR3 spans 13 amino acids. The ends were cut back, 6 bases at V and 7 bases at J, with 12 bases in the middle. This CDR3 is CASRKEGFEKLFF. Written as DNA, the CDR3 is TGTGCCAGCAGGAAGGAGGGATTTGAAAAACTGTTTTTT.

The rearrangement joins TRBV7-2 to TRBJ2-7; maybe TRBD2 (6 bases). The last part of the DNA fits TRBJ2-1 better; the J call may be wrong. Germline V gene data show CDR1 as SGHTA and CDR2 as FQGNSA. This CDR3 has 14 amino acids. The CDR3 DNA sequence: TGTGCCAGCAGCTGGGTGGGGCGGGGCAATGAGCAGTTCTTC. As protein: CASSWVGRGNEQFF.

This clonotype has a handful of counts. V is TRBV2 and J is TRBJ2-7; possibly TRBD1 for D (6 bases). This CDR3 has 14 residues. Germline V gene lookup returns CDR1 SNHLY and CDR2 FYNNEI. Deletions cut 2 bases from V and 3 bases from J, with 11 bases between. As DNA, the CDR3 is TGTGCCAGCAGTGAATTTGGGGGCAGCTACGAGCAGTACTTC. Translating it yields CASSEFGGSYEQYF.

This clonotype was seen more than once but under ten times. The chain uses TRBV6-2 or TRBV6-3 and TRBJ2-1; 8 bases fit TRBD1. The assigned J gene may be wrong: the sequence end matches TRBJ2-5 better. The CDR3 contains 15 residues. The V gene's germline CDR1 is MNHEY and CDR2 SVGEGT. CDR3 residues: CASSYPLDRDETQYF. The CDR3 nucleotides read TGTGCCAGCAGTTACCCCCTGGACAGGGATGAGACCCAGTACTTC.

This clonotype was observed a few times. The chain joins TRBV29-1 to TRBJ1-4; D call uncertain. Germline values: CDR1 SQVTM, CDR2 ANQGSEA. V was cut by 4 bases and J by 8 bases, with 11 bases left in between. The CDR3 spans 12 residues. CDR3 amino acids: CSVGEVSEKLFF. In DNA, the CDR3 is TGCAGCGTTGGTGAGGTTTCGGAAAAACTGTTTTTT. The variable domain in full, completed from reference TRBV29-1 and TRBJ1-4, reads SAVISQKPSRDICQRGTSLTIQCQVDSQVTMMFWYRQQPGQSLTLIATANQGSEATYESGFVIDKFPISRPNLTFSTLTVSNMSPEDSSIYLCSVGEVSEKLFFGSGTQLSVL.

This chain links TRBV7-8 with TRBJ2-4; D call uncertain. The CDR3 sequence is 17 residues long. V shed 0 bases and J shed 0 bases, with 12 bases lying between them. Per germline, CDR1 SGHVS and CDR2 FQNEAQ. The CDR3 region is CASSLALSNLAKNIQYF. The CDR3 DNA reads TGTGCCAGCAGCTTAGCGTTGTCAAACCTAGCCAAAAACATTCAGTACTTC. Full variable domain (rest looked up from reference TRBV7-8 and TRBJ2-4): GAGVSQSPRYKVAKRGQDVALRCDPISGHVSLFWYQQALGQGPEFLTYFQNEAQLDKSGLPSDRFFAERPEGSVSTLKIQRTQQEDSAVYLCASSLALSNLAKNIQYFGAGTRLSVL.

The genes are TRBV7-6 and TRBJ2-3, with D perhaps TRBD2 (6 bases). V gave up 1 base and J gave up 1 base, with 12 bases separating them. Per germline, CDR1 SGHVS and CDR2 FNYEAQ. CDR3 length: 16 amino acids. The CDR3 bases are TGTGCCAGCAGCTTAGGGTGGGGGGAGCGCACAGATACGCAGTATTTT. This gives the protein CASSLGWGERTDTQYF.

This clonotype was found a few times. The chain uses TRBV10-3 and TRBJ2-7; weak D call: TRBD1 (7 bases). This CDR3 is built from 14 residues. V was shortened by 3 bases and J by 2 bases, with 11 bases between the two germline ends. Germline lookup yields CDR1 ENHRY and CDR2 SYGVKD. Here the CDR3 DNA reads TGTGCCATCAGTGATGGCGGGACAGCCTACGAGCAGTACTTC. Translation: CAISDGGTAYEQYF.